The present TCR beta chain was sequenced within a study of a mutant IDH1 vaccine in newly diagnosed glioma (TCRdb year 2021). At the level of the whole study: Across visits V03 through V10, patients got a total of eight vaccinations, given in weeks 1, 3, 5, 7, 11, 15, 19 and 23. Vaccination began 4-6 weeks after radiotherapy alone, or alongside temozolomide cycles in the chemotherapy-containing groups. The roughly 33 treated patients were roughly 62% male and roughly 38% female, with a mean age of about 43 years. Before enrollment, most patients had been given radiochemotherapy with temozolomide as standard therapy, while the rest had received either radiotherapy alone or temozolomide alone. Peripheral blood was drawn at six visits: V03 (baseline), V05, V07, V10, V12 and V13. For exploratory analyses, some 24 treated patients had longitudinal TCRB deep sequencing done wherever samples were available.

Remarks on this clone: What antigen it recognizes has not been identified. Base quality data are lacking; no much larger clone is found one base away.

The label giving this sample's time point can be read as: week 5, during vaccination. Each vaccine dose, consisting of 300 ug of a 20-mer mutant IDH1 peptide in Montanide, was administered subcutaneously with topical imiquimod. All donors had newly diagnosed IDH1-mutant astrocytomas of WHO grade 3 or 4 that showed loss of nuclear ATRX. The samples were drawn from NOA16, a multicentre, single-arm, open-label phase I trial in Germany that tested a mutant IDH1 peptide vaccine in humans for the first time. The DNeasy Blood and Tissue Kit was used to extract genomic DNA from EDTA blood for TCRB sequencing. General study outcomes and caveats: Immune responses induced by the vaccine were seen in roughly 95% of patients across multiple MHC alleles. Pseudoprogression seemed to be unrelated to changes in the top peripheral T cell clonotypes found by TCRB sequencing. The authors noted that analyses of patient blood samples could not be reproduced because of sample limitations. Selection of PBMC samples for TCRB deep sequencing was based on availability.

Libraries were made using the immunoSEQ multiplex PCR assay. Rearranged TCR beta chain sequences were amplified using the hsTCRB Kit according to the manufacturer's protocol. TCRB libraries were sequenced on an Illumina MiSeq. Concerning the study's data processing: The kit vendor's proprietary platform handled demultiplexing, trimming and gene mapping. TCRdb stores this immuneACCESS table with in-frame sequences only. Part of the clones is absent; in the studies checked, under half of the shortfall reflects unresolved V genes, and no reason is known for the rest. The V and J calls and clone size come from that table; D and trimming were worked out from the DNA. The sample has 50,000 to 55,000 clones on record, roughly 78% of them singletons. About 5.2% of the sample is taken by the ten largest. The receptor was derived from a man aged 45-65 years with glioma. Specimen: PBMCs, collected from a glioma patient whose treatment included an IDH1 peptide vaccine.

The DNA reads as follows: TGTGCCACCAGCAGTCCGGGACAGGGGGTGACCTCCTACGAGCAGTACTTC. This is translated as CATSSPGQGVTSYEQYF. Here the chain combines TRBV15 and TRBJ2-7; 11 nucleotides in the junction match TRBD1. Including the terminal cysteine and phenylalanine, the CDR3 comprises 17 residues. Left in the record is the CDR3 DNA by itself, 51 bases read in frame from the first base. V is pruned by 3 bases and J by 0 bases, leaving 7 bases of the junction without a gene match. Taken from the germline V gene (reference sequence), the CDR1 and CDR2 loops are LNHNV and YYDKDF.